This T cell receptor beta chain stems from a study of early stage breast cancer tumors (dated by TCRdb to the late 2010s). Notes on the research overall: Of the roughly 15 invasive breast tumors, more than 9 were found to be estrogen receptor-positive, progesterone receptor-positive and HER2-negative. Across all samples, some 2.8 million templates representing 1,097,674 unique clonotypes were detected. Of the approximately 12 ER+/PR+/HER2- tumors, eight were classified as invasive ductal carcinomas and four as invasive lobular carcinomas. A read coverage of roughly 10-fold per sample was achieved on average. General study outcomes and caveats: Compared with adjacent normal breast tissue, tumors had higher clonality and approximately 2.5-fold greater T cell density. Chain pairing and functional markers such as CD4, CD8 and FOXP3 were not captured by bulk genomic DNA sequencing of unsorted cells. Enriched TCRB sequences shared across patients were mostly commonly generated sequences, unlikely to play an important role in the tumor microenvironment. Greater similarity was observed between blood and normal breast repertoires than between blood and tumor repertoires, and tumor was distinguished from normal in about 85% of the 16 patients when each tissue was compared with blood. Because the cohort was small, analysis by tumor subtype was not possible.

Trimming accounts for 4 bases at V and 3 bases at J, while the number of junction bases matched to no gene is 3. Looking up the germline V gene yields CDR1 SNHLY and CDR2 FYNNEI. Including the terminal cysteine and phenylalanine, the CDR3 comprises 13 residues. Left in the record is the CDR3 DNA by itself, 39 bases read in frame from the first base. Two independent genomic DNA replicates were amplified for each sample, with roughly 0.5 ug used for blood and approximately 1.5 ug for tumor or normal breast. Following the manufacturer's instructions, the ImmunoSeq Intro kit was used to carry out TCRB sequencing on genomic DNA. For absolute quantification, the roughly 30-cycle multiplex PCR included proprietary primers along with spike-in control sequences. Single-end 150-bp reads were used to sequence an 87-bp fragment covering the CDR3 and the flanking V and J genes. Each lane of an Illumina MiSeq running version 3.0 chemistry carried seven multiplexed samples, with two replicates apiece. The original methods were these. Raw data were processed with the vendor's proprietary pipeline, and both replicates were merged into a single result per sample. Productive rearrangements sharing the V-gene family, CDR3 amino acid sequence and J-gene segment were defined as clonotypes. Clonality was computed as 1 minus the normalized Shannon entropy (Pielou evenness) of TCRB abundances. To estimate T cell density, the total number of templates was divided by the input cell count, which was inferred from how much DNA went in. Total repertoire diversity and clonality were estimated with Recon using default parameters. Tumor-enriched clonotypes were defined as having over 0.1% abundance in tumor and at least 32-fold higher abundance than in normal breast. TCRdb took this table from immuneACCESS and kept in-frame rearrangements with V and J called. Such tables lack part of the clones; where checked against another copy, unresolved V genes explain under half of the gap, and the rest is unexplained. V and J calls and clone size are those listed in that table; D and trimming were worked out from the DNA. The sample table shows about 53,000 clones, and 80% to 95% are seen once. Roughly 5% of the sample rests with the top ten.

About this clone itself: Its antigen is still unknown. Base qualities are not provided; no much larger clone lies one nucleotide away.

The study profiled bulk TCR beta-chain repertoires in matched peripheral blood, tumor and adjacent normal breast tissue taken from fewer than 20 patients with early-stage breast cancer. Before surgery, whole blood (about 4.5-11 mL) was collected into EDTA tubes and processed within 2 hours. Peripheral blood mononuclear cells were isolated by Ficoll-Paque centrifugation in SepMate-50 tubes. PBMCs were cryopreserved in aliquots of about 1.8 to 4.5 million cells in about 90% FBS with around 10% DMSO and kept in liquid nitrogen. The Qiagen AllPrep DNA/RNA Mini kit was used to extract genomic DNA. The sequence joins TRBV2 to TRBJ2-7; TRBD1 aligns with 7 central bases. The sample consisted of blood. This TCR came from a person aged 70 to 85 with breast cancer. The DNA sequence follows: TGTGCCAGCAGTGTTGACAGGGACTACGAGCAGTACTTC. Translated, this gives CASSVDRDYEQYF.